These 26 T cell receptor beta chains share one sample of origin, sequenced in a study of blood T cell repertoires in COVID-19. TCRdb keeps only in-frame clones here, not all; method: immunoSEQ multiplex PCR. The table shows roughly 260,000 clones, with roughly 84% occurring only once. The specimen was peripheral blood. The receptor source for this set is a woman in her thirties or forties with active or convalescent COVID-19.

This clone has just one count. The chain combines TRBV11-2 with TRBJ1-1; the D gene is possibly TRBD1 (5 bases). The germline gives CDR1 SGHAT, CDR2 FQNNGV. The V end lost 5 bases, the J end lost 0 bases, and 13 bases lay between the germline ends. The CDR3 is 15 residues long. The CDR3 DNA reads TGTGCCAGCAGCCTAACCCCAGGGATGAACACTGAAGCTTTCTTT. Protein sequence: CASSLTPGMNTEAFF.

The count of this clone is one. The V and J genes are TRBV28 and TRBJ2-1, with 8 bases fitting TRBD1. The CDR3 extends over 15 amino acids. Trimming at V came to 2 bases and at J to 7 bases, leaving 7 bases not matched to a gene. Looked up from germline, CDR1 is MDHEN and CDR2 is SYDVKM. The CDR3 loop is CASSLMDRALNEQFF. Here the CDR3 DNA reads TGTGCCAGCAGTTTAATGGACAGGGCTCTGAATGAGCAGTTCTTC.

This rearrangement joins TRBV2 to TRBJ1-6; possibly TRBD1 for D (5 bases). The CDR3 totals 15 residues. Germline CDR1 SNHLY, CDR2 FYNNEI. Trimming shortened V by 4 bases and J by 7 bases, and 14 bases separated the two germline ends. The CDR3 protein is CASSAQGQGNSPLHF. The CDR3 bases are TGTGCCAGCAGTGCCCAGGGTCAGGGCAATTCACCCCTCCACTTT.

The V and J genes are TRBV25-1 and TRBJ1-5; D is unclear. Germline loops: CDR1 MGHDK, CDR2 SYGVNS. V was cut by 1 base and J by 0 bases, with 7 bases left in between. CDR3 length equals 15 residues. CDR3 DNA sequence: TGTGCCAGCAGTGAATCCCGGGTTAGCAATCAGCCCCAGCATTTT. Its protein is CASSESRVSNQPQHF.

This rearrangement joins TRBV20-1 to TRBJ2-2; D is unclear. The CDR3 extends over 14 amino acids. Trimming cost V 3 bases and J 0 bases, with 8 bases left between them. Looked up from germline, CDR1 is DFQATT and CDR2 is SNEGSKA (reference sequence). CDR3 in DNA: TGCAGTGCTAGTAAAGCCTCGAACACCGGGGAGCTGTTTTTT. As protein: CSASKASNTGELFF.

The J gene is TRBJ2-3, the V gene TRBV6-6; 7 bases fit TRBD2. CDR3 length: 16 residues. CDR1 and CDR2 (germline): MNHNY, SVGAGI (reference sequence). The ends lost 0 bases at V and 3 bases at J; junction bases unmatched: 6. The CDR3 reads CASSYSQVGGTDTQYF. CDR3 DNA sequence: TGTGCCAGCAGTTACTCGCAGGTGGGGGGGACAGATACGCAGTATTTT.

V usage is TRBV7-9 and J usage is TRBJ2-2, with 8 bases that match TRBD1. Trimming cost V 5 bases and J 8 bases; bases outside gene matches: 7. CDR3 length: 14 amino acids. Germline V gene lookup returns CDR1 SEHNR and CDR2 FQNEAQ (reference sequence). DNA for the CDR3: TGTGCCAGCAGCCCCAGACAGGGGACAGGGGAGCTGTTTTTT. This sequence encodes CASSPRQGTGELFF.

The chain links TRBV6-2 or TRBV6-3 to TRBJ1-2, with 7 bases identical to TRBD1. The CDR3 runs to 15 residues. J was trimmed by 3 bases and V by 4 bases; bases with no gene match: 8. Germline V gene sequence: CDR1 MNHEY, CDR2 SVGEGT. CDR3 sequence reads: CASSWGQSAYYGYTF. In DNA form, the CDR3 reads TGTGCCAGCAGTTGGGGACAGTCGGCGTACTATGGCTACACCTTC.

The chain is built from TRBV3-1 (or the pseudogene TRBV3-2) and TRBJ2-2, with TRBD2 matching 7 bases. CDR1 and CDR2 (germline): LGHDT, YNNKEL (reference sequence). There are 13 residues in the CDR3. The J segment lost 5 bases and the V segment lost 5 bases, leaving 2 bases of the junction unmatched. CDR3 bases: TGTGCCAGCAGCGGCGGGAGAACCGGGGAGCTGTTTTTT. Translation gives CASSGGRTGELFF.

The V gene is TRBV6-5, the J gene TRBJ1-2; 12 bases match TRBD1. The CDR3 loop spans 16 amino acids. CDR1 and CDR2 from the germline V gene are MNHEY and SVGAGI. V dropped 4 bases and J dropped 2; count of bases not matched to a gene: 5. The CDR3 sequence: CASSFSGTGGNYGYTF. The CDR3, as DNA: TGTGCCAGCAGTTTCTCCGGGACAGGGGGCAACTATGGCTACACCTTC.

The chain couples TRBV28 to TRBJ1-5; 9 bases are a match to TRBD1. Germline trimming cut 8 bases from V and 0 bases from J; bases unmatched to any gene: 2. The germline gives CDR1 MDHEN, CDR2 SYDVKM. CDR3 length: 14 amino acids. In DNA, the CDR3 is TGTGCCAGCTCGGACAGGGGTAGCAATCAGCCCCAGCATTTT. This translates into CASSDRGSNQPQHF.

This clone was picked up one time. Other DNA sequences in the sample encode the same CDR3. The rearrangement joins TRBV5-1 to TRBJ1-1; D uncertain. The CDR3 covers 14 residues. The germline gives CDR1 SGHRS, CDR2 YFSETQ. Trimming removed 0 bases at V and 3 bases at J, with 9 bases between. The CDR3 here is CASSLAGGYTEAFF. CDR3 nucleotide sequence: TGCGCCAGCAGCTTGGCAGGCGGGTACACTGAAGCTTTCTTT. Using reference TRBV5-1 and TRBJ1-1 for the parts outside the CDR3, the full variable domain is KAGVTQTPRYLIKTRGQQVTLSCSPISGHRSVSWYQQTPGQGLQFLFEYFSETQRNKGNFPGRFSGRQFSNSRSEMNVSTLELGDSALYLCASSLAGGYTEAFFGQGTRLTVV.

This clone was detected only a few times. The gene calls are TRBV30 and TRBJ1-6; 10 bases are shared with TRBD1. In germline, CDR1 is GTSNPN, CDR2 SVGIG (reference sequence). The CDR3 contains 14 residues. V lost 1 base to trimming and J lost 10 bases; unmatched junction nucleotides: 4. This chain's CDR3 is CAWSGDRGGSPLHF. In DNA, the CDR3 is TGTGCCTGGAGTGGGGACAGGGGTGGGTCACCCCTCCACTTT.

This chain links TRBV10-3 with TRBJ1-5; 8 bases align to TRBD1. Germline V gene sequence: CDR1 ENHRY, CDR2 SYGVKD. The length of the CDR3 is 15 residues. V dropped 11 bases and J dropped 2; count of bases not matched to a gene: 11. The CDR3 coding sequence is TGTGCCGCATCTCCGGGACAGGAGGGCAATCAGCCCCAGCATTTT. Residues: CAASPGQEGNQPQHF.

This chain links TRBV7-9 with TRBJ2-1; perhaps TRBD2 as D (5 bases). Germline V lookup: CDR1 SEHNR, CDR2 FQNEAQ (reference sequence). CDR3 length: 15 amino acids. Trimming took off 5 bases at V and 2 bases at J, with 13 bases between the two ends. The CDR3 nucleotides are TGTGCCAGCAGCCCGCAAGGGAGTCCCTACAATGAGCAGTTCTTC. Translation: CASSPQGSPYNEQFF.

The CDR3 sequence: CASSLSGTGGWNTEAFF. DNA of the CDR3: TGTGCCAGCAGTTTAAGTGGGACAGGGGGTTGGAACACTGAAGCTTTCTTT. V usage is TRBV27 and J usage is TRBJ1-1, with TRBD1 matching 11 bases. V was clipped by 2 bases and J by 1 base; unmatched bases: 6. The CDR3 is 17 amino acids. Germline V lookup: CDR1 MNHEY, CDR2 SMNVEV (reference sequence).

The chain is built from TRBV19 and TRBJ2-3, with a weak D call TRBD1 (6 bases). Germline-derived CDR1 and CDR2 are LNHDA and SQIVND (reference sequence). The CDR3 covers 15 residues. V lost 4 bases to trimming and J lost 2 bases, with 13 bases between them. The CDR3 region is CASSSDRQSTDTQYF. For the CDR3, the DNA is TGTGCCAGTAGTAGCGACAGGCAATCCACAGATACGCAGTATTTT.

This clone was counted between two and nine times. The chain's CDR3 is CASTAVNTGELFF. CDR3 coding DNA: TGTGCCAGCACCGCGGTGAACACCGGGGAGCTGTTTTTT. The chain joins TRBV2 to TRBJ2-2; D unresolved. The V end lost 7 bases, the J end lost 1 base, and 7 bases lay between the germline ends. The CDR3 is made up of 13 amino acids. Germline CDR1 and CDR2: SNHLY and FYNNEI.

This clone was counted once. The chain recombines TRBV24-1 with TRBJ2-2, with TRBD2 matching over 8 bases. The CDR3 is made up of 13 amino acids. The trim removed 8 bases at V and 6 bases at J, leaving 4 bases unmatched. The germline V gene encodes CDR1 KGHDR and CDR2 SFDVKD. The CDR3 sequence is CATNTGGPGELFF. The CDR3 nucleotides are TGTGCCACCAATACGGGGGGGCCCGGGGAGCTGTTTTTT.

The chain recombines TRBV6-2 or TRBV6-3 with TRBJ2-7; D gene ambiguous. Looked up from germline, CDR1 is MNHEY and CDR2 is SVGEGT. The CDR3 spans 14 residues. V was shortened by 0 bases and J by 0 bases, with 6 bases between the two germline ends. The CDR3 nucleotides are TGTGCCAGCAGTTACTCTCCCTACTCCTACGAGCAGTACGTC. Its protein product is CASSYSPYSYEQYV.

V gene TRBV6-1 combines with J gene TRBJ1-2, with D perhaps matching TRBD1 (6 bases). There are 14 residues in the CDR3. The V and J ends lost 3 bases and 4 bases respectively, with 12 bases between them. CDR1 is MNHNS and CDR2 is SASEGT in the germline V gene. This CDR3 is CASSDPGHLYGYTF. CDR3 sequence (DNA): TGTGCCAGCAGTGACCCGGGACACCTCTATGGCTACACCTTC.

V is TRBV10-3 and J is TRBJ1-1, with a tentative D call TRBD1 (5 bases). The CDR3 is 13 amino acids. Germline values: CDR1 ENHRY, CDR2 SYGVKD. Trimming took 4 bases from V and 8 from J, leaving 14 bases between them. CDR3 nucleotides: TGTGCCATCAGTGGAGACGGCGGGGCGGAAGCTTTCTTT. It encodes CAISGDGGAEAFF.

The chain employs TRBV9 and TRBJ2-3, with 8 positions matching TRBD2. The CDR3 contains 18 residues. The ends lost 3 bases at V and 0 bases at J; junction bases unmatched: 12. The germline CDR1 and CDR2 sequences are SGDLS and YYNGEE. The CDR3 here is CASSARGDGGTSTDTQYF. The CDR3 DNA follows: TGTGCCAGCAGCGCGCGGGGGGACGGGGGAACTAGCACAGATACGCAGTATTTT.

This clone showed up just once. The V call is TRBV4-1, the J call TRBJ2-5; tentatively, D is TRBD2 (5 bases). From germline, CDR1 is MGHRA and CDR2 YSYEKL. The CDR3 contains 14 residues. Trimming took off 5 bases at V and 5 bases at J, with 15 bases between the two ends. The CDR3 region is CASSDRARVETQYF. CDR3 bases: TGCGCCAGCAGCGACCGGGCGCGGGTGGAGACCCAGTACTTC.

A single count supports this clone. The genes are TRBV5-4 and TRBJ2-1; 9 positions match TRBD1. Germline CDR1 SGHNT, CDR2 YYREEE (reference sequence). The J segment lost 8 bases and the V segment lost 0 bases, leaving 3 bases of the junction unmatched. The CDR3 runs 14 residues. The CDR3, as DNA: TGTGCCAGCAGCTTGGAGGACAGGGGCCATGAGCAGTTCTTC. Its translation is CASSLEDRGHEQFF.

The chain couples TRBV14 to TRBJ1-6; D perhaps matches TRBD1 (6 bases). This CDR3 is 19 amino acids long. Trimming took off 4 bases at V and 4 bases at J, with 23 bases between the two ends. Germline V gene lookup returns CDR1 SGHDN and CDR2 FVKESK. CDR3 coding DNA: TGTGCCAGCAGCCTCCTCAGGGGTGGGGGCGAAGGGTATAATTCACCCCTCCACTTT. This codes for CASSLLRGGGEGYNSPLHF.